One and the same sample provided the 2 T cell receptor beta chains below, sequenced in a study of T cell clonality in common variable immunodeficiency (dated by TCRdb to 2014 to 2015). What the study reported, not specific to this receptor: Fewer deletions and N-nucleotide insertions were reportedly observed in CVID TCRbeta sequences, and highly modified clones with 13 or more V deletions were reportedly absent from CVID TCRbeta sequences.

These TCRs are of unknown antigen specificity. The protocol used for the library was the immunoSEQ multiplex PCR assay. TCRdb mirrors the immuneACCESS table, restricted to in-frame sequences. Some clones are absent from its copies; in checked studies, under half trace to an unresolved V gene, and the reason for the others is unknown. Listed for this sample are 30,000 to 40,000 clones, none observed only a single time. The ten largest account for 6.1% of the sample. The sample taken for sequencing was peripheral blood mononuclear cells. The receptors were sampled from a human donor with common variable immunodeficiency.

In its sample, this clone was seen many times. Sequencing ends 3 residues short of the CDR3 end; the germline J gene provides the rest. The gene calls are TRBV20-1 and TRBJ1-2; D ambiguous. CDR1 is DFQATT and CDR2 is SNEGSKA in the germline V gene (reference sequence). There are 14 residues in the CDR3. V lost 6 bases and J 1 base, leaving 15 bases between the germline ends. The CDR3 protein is CSATAGSFNYGYTF. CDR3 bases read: TGCAGTGCAACGGCAGGATCCTTTAACTATGGC.

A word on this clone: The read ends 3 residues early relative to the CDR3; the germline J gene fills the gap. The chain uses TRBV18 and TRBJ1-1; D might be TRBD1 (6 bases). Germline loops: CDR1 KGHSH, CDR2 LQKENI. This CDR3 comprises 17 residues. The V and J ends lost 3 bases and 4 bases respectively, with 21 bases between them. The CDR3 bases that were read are TGTGCCAGCTCACCCACGAGGGGGTCAGGGCTGTCCACTGAA. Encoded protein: CASSPTRGSGLSTE. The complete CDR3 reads CASSPTRGSGLSTEAFF.